These 24 T cell receptor beta chains were sequenced from one sample in a study of cytomegalovirus exposure and HLA in healthy donors. Primers included in the PCR were 60 Vbeta and 13 Jbeta primers. Using immunoSEQ multiplex PCR, the repertoire was profiled, and TCRdb retains in-frame clones only, with some absent. The table has about 64,000 clones, under 80% seen once. Sequenced input: PBMCs. The receptors stem from a male donor in good health and CMV-seropositive.

This clone was seen only a few times. The chain is built from TRBV7-9 and TRBJ2-7; D may be TRBD1 (5 bases). The CDR3 extends over 13 amino acids. Trimming stripped 1 base from V and 4 bases from J, with 8 bases between. The germline V gene has CDR1 SEHNR and CDR2 FQNEAQ (reference sequence). The CDR3 region is CASSLVGPYEQYF. Here the CDR3 DNA reads TGTGCCAGCAGCTTAGTGGGGCCATACGAGCAGTACTTC.

This sequence joins TRBV18 and TRBJ1-6; unclear D gene. This CDR3 comprises 12 residues. Trimming stripped 6 bases from V and 10 bases from J, with 10 bases between. Germline-derived CDR1 and CDR2 are KGHSH and LQKENI. CDR3 DNA: TGTGCCAGCTCCCTAGAGCAGTCACCCCTCCACTTT. Translation: CASSLEQSPLHF.

The chain employs TRBV7-2 and TRBJ1-1, with D possibly being TRBD1 (5 bases). Per germline, CDR1 SGHTA and CDR2 FQGNSA. V shed 1 base and J shed 10 bases, with 10 bases lying between them. The CDR3 extends over 12 amino acids. In DNA form, the CDR3 reads TGTGCCAGCAGCTTAGTTCTCGGGGGAGCTTTCTTT. It encodes CASSLVLGGAFF.

The chain is built from TRBV25-1 and TRBJ1-1, with a possible D match to TRBD1 (6 bases). Germline values: CDR1 MGHDK, CDR2 SYGVNS. The V gene lost 6 bases and the J gene lost 0 bases, with 8 bases spanning the gap. The CDR3 contains 13 residues. The CDR3 nucleotides are TGTGCCAGCAGACAGGGATTGAACACTGAAGCTTTCTTT. Translation gives CASRQGLNTEAFF.

In its sample, this clone was seen once. The chain joins TRBV15 to TRBJ1-1; D possibly corresponds to TRBD1 (6 bases). Looked up from germline, CDR1 is LNHNV and CDR2 is YYDKDF (reference sequence). The CDR3 is 15 residues long. The V and J ends lost 0 bases and 4 bases respectively, with 12 bases between them. The CDR3 spells CATSRDDRLFTEAFF. The CDR3 bases are TGTGCCACCAGCAGAGACGACAGGTTGTTCACTGAAGCTTTCTTT.

The genes are TRBV5-4 and TRBJ1-2, with TRBD1 matching over 7 bases. CDR1 is SGHNT, CDR2 YYREEE, per germline (reference sequence). The CDR3 consists of 16 residues. With V trimmed by 0 bases and J by 4 bases, 9 bases remained unmatched. The CDR3 protein is CASSLGGEGAIYGYTF. The CDR3 DNA is TGTGCCAGCAGCTTGGGGGGTGAGGGGGCTATCTATGGCTACACCTTC.

The chain joins TRBV11-1 to TRBJ1-4; 11 bases agree with TRBD1. With V trimmed by 5 bases and J by 3 bases, 2 bases remained unmatched. Per the germline V gene, CDR1 is SGHAT and CDR2 is FQDESV (reference sequence). The CDR3 is made up of 15 amino acids. CDR3 coding DNA: TGTGCCAGCAGCGGACAGGGGGCGGCTAATGAAAAACTGTTTTTT. Amino acids: CASSGQGAANEKLFF.

This clone is a singleton in its sample. V and J are TRBV10-3 and TRBJ1-1; 7 bases agree with TRBD1. Germline V gene sequence: CDR1 ENHRY, CDR2 SYGVKD. Trimming removed 6 bases from V and 1 base from J; junction bases left unmatched: 11. This CDR3 contains 16 residues. CDR3 DNA: TGTGCCATCAGCCCACAGGGGCGGATCAGGAACACTGAAGCTTTCTTT. It yields the protein CAISPQGRIRNTEAFF.

This clone has just one count. The J gene is TRBJ2-7, the V gene TRBV5-1, with 11 positions matching TRBD2. V was pared by 4 bases and J by 0 bases, with 3 bases of the junction left unmatched. The CDR3 runs 15 residues. CDR1 and CDR2 from the germline V gene are SGHRS and YFSETQ. This CDR3 reads CASSTGLAVSYEQYF. CDR3 nucleotides: TGCGCCAGCAGCACGGGACTAGCGGTCTCCTACGAGCAGTACTTC.

The chain joins TRBV2 to TRBJ1-4; 8 bases line up with TRBD1. Germline V gene data show CDR1 as SNHLY and CDR2 as FYNNEI. The CDR3 is 16 residues long. The junction had 7 bases not matched to a gene; V was cut back by 7 bases and J by 0 bases. The CDR3 sequence is CASTATGAATNEKLFF. The CDR3 DNA reads TGTGCCAGCACTGCGACAGGGGCCGCAACTAATGAAAAACTGTTTTTT.

The chain carries TRBV5-1 and TRBJ1-4; D gene ambiguous. Trimming pared 0 bases from V and 5 bases from J, leaving 8 bases between. In germline, CDR1 is SGHRS, CDR2 YFSETQ. The CDR3 is 14 residues long. The CDR3 is CASSLGAGNEKLFF. DNA for the CDR3: TGCGCCAGCAGCTTGGGTGCAGGCAATGAAAAACTGTTTTTT.

This clone was seen more than once but under ten times. This sequence joins TRBV4-3 and TRBJ2-7; D is unresolved. V was pared by 0 bases and J by 6 bases, with 21 bases between. Germline-derived CDR1 and CDR2 are LGHNA and YSLEER. The CDR3 extends over 17 amino acids. The CDR3 nucleotides are TGCGCCAGCAGCCAAGATTGGCAGGTAGTTCCTTTAGGCGAGCAGTACTTC. Its translation is CASSQDWQVVPLGEQYF.

This chain links TRBV28 with TRBJ1-6; 12 bases are a match to TRBD1. The CDR3 sequence is 20 residues long. From germline, CDR1 is MDHEN and CDR2 SYDVKM. V shed 5 bases, J shed 2 bases, and the junction held 13 bases outside the gene matches. The CDR3 DNA follows: TGTGCCAGCAGTCCCTCCTTGGGACAGGGGGCCTTCACCTATAATTCACCCCTCCACTTT. It codes for CASSPSLGQGAFTYNSPLHF.

The genes are TRBV5-1 and TRBJ1-1; possibly TRBD1 for D (6 bases). V lost 4 bases, J lost 1 base, and 11 bases lay in between. CDR1 SGHRS and CDR2 YFSETQ come from the germline V gene. The CDR3 is 14 amino acids. The CDR3 region is CASSPGRGNTEAFF. CDR3 DNA sequence: TGCGCCAGCAGCCCAGGCAGGGGGAACACTGAAGCTTTCTTT.

The sample holds a few counts of this clone. V and J are TRBV5-1 and TRBJ1-1; possibly TRBD1 for D (5 bases). This CDR3 comprises 15 residues. Trimming left V 0 bases short and J 5 bases short, with 14 bases between. Germline loops: CDR1 SGHRS, CDR2 YFSETQ. Here the CDR3 DNA reads TGCGCCAGCAGCTTGGAGCTGGGGAAGGGGACTGAAGCTTTCTTT. It codes for CASSLELGKGTEAFF.

This chain uses TRBV30 with TRBJ2-3, with TRBD2 matching 9 bases. This CDR3 region has 14 residues. J was trimmed by 4 bases and V by 6 bases; bases with no gene match: 8. Germline CDR1 and CDR2: GTSNPN and SVGIG (reference sequence). CDR3 bases: TGTGCCTGCGGTCCGGCGGGGGGGGCAGATACGCAGTATTTT. This sequence encodes CACGPAGGADTQYF.

This clone was recorded a few times. J is TRBJ1-1 and V is TRBV6-5; TRBD1 agrees at 9 bases. Losses at the gene ends were 5 bases for V and 11 bases for J; bases not matched to a gene: 9. Germline V lookup: CDR1 MNHEY, CDR2 SVGAGI. There are 13 residues in the CDR3. CDR3 residues: CASSLTGGRLAFF. The CDR3 nucleotides read TGTGCCAGCAGTCTCACAGGGGGCAGGTTGGCTTTCTTT.

The genes are TRBV7-9 and TRBJ1-2; D possibly corresponds to TRBD1 (5 bases). V was clipped by 8 bases and J by 5 bases, with 15 bases between them. The germline V gene has CDR1 SEHNR and CDR2 FQNEAQ (reference sequence). This CDR3 spans 13 amino acids. CDR3 protein: CASGTGGIYGYTF. For the CDR3, the DNA is TGTGCCAGCGGGACCGGGGGAATTTATGGCTACACCTTC.

This chain uses TRBV28 with TRBJ2-3; no reliable D call. The CDR3 runs 14 residues. The germline V gene has CDR1 MDHEN and CDR2 SYDVKM. The germline V and J ends were trimmed by 5 bases and 4 bases, with 13 bases remaining between them. The chain's CDR3 is CASSNRLHADTQYF. CDR3 in DNA: TGTGCCAGCAGTAACCGACTTCATGCAGATACGCAGTATTTT.

The chain is built from TRBV4-3 and TRBJ1-1, with a weak D call TRBD1 (5 bases). CDR1 is LGHNA and CDR2 is YSLEER in the germline V gene. V lost 1 base, J lost 1 base, and 16 bases lay in between. The CDR3 is 17 amino acids. In DNA form, the CDR3 reads TGCGCCAGCAGCCAAGGTGCTTGGGGGGGTTGGAACACTGAAGCTTTCTTT. Translating gives CASSQGAWGGWNTEAFF.

The chain uses TRBV7-2 and TRBJ2-7, with D hard to call. CDR1 SGHTA and CDR2 FQGNSA come from the germline V gene. This CDR3 has 14 residues. With 6 bases removed from V and 0 bases from J, the gap between germline ends came to 12 bases. The CDR3: CASSSAGSSYEQYF. CDR3 DNA sequence: TGTGCCAGCAGTAGTGCCGGTAGCTCCTACGAGCAGTACTTC. The complete variable domain, with remaining parts taken from reference TRBV7-2 and TRBJ2-7, reads GAGVSQSPSNKVTEKGKDVELRCDPISGHTALYWYRQSLGQGLEFLIYFQGNSAPDKSGLPSDRFSAERTGGSVSTLTIQRTQQEDSAVYLCASSSAGSSYEQYFGPGTRLTVT.

This sequence joins TRBV7-9 and TRBJ1-5; D not resolved. V dropped 4 bases and J dropped 9 bases, with 16 bases sitting between them. Germline assignment: CDR1 SEHNR and CDR2 FQNEAQ (reference sequence). This CDR3 contains 14 residues. CDR3 DNA sequence: TGTGCCAGCAGCTCCGCGGAGGGATATGGGCCCCAGCATTTT. Translated, it gives CASSSAEGYGPQHF. Full variable domain (rest looked up from reference TRBV7-9 and TRBJ1-5): DTGVSQNPRHKITKRGQNVTFRCDPISEHNRLYWYRQTLGQGPEFLTYFQNEAQLEKSRLLSDRFSAERPKGSFSTLEIQRTEQGDSAMYLCASSSAEGYGPQHFGDGTRLSIL.

The chain carries TRBV5-4 and TRBJ2-7; 8 bases line up with TRBD1. The CDR3 loop spans 13 amino acids. Germline V CDR1 and CDR2: SGHNT, YYREEE (reference sequence). Trimming removed 4 bases from V and 6 bases from J; junction bases left unmatched: 6. The DNA of the CDR3 is TGTGCCAGCAGCGTCTCCGACAGGGGCGAGCAGTACTTC. This codes for CASSVSDRGEQYF.

The chain recombines TRBV2 with TRBJ1-5, with D perhaps TRBD1 (6 bases). The CDR3 length is 14 residues. V gave up 5 bases and J gave up 7 bases, with 15 bases separating them. The germline V gene has CDR1 SNHLY and CDR2 FYNNEI. In DNA, the CDR3 is TGTGCCAGCAGTCGGTACAGGGAAACGCAGCCCCAGCATTTT. The encoded protein is CASSRYRETQPQHF.